A single sample is the source of the 8 T cell receptor beta chains below, sequenced in a study of T cells in Graves' hyperthyroidism and ophthalmopathy. TCR beta CDR3 regions were amplified from RNA. HTBI primers were employed in a first-round RT-PCR of the TCR CDR3. Via MiXCR, TCRdb re-called the multiplex PCR reads, giving one row per CDR3 protein. The sample lists about 290,000 distinct CDR3 sequences, approximately 16% occurring once. Sequenced sample: blood. The source is a man aged 25-45 years with Graves' hyperthyroidism.

This clonotype was recorded many times. The rearrangement joins TRBV7-2 to TRBJ1-1; TRBD1 might be the D (5 bases). The CDR3 runs 16 residues. The V end was cut by 5 bases, the J end by 0 bases, with 16 bases between. Germline assignment: CDR1 SGHTA and CDR2 FQGNSA. CDR3 loop: CASSPKAGTVNTEAFF. CDR3 in DNA: TGTGCCAGCAGCCCTAAGGCGGGGACGGTGAACACTGAAGCTTTCTTT.

The chain is built from TRBV12-3 or TRBV12-4 and TRBJ2-2, with D hard to call. The CDR3 has 15 residues. Trimming pared 3 bases from V and 3 bases from J, leaving 11 bases between. The DNA of the CDR3 is TGTGCCAGCAGTTTTTTAGGGTTTGACACCGGGGAGCTGTTTTTT. This encodes CASSFLGFDTGELFF.

In its sample, this clonotype was seen many times. The chain recombines TRBV28 with TRBJ1-2; D not certain. Germline lookup yields CDR1 MDHEN and CDR2 SYDVKM. Trimming pared 8 bases from V and 5 bases from J, leaving 21 bases between. This CDR3 spans 15 amino acids. As DNA, the CDR3 is TGTGCCAGCTATACACCGGAGGGCCGGATTTATGGCTACACCTTC. This codes for CASYTPEGRIYGYTF.

This clonotype was observed many times. The chain uses TRBV6-6 and TRBJ1-1; D gene unclear. Trimming removed 2 bases from V and 0 bases from J, with 10 bases in between. Per the germline V gene, CDR1 is MNHNY and CDR2 is SVGAGI (reference sequence). The CDR3 is made up of 15 amino acids. CDR3: CASSYSSGMNTEAFF. The CDR3 bases are TGTGCCAGCAGTTACAGCTCAGGCATGAACACTGAAGCTTTCTTT.

This clonotype came up once. CDR3 sequence: CAWSGRGRQADPKSYEQYF. CDR3 nucleotide sequence: TGTGCCTGGAGCGGACGGGGCAGGCAGGCCGACCCTAAAAGCTACGAGCAGTACTTC. The chain links TRBV30 to TRBJ2-7; D tentatively reads TRBD1 or TRBD2 (5 bases each). The CDR3 runs 19 residues. Germline lookup yields CDR1 GTSNPN and CDR2 SVGIG (reference sequence). V lost 3 bases, J lost 3 bases, and 30 bases lay in between.

This chain uses TRBV27 with TRBJ2-1, with TRBD2 identical over 10 bases. The CDR3 totals 16 residues. After removal of 6 bases from V and 5 bases from J, the junction contained 10 bases not matched to a gene. Germline V CDR1 and CDR2: MNHEY, SMNVEV (reference sequence). DNA for the CDR3: TGTGCCAGCAGGCGAAGAAGCGGGAGGGCGCACAATGAGCAGTTCTTC. Amino acids: CASRRRSGRAHNEQFF.

This clonotype was seen ten or more times. The CDR3 loop is CASSLRPDSSYNEQFF. The DNA of the CDR3 is TGTGCCAGCAGCTTGAGGCCCGACAGCTCCTACAATGAGCAGTTCTTC. The rearrangement joins TRBV7-6 to TRBJ2-1; TRBD1 might be the D (5 bases). The V gene's germline CDR1 is SGHVS and CDR2 FNYEAQ. This CDR3 is 16 amino acids long. V lost 3 bases and J lost 0, with 12 bases in between.

This chain joins TRBV7-3 and TRBJ1-1; 10 positions match TRBD1. The germline gives CDR1 SGHTA, CDR2 FQGTGA. The CDR3 runs 13 residues. J was trimmed by 7 bases and V by 4 bases; bases with no gene match: 3. The CDR3 sequence: CASSSGTGDEAFF. The CDR3 DNA reads TGTGCCAGCAGCTCCGGGACAGGGGATGAAGCTTTCTTT. The full variable domain, in which reference TRBV7-3 and TRBJ1-1 provide the parts outside the CDR3, is GAGVSQTPSNKVTEKGKYVELRCDPISGHTALYWYRQSLGQGPEFLIYFQGTGAADDSGLPNDRFFAVRPEGSVSTLKIQRTERGDSAVYLCASSSGTGDEAFFGQGTRLTVV.